Included here is one TCR beta chain sequence, with context. Its antigen is unidentified. These data originate in a study of high-grade serous ovarian cancer treatment subgroups. Study-wide results and limits: Repertoire analysis covered CDR3 alone, not CDR1 or CDR2.

Germline lookup yields CDR1 SGHAT and CDR2 FQNNGV. Trimming removed 2 bases at V and 4 bases at J, with 15 bases between. The CDR3 length is 15 residues. The tumor samples were collected prior to definitive surgery or chemotherapy. Sequencing was performed with immunoSEQ multiplex PCR; in TCRdb, only in-frame clones are kept and a portion is missing. The data hold more than 4,000 clones, with 65% to 90% observed a single time. The sequence was obtained from a human donor with high-grade serous ovarian cancer. Sequenced input: tumor tissue. The chain is built from TRBV11-2 and TRBJ2-7, with D unclear. For the CDR3, the DNA is TGTGCCAGCAGCTTAATTAACGTGGGTCATTACGAGCAGTACTTC. Translated, it gives CASSLINVGHYEQYF.